This T cell receptor beta chain was obtained from a study of blood T cell repertoires in COVID-19. Across the whole study: Sites in the United States, Italy and Spain provided acute and convalescent COVID-19 samples.

This clone has only one observation. This table comes from immunoSEQ multiplex PCR, and its TCRdb copy is limited to in-frame clones, with some not included. The repertoire holds around 94,000 clones, with roughly 87% as singletons. CDR1 and CDR2 from the germline V gene are SGHRS and YFSETQ. J gave up 3 bases and V 5 bases, and 4 bases lay outside the gene matches. The CDR3 runs to 13 residues. The specimen was peripheral blood. This clonotype was obtained from a man aged 50 or older with active COVID-19. The chain combines TRBV5-1 with TRBJ2-7; 8 nucleotides agree with TRBD2. Here the CDR3 reads CASRFGGDYEQYF. The CDR3 nucleotides are TGCGCCAGCAGGTTCGGGGGGGACTACGAGCAGTACTTC.